These T cell receptor beta chains were read from a single sample in a study of blood T cell repertoires in COVID-19. Profiled with immunoSEQ multiplex PCR; TCRdb holds only in-frame clones, not every one. The top ten hold 0.47% of the sample, which has 100,000 or so clones, approximately 88% seen once. Sequencing was done on a sample of peripheral blood. These receptors all come from a man aged 60-69 years with acute or convalescent COVID-19. Both conserved end residues are part of each CDR3. A D gene is named only where the DNA matches it firmly. Size is omitted from some rows. Given values are once, few, many or a class for expanded clones.

TRBD2 | TRBJ2-3 | NA | TRBV7-6 | TGTGCCAGCAGCACGGGACTAGCGGGAGTGGGCACAGATACGCAGTATTTT | CASSTGLAGVGTDTQYF
TRBD2 | TRBJ2-7 | once | TRBV4-1 | TGCGCCAGCAGCCAAGCCGGGGGGGCCGGCGAGCAGTACTTC | CASSQAGGAGEQYF
NA | TRBJ1-1 | NA | TRBV19 | TGTGCCAGTAGTCACCGAGGGCTGCCGAACACTGAAGCTTTCTTT | CASSHRGLPNTEAFF
NA | TRBJ1-2 | NA | TRBV5-1 | TGCGCCAGCAGCTTGTCCGGTTCGGACTATGGCTACACCTTC | CASSLSGSDYGYTF
NA | TRBJ2-7 | few | TRBV19 | TGTGCCAGTAGTATATCGGTCCCCGCCTACGAGCAGTACTTC | CASSISVPAYEQYF
NA | TRBJ1-1 | NA | TRBV5-5 | TGTGCCAGCAGGTTCGGGGGGCCAGGGAGAAAGAACACTGAAGCTTTCTTT | CASRFGGPGRKNTEAFF
TRBD1 | TRBJ2-7 | NA | TRBV7-9 | TGTGCCAGCAGCTTCGGACAGGGGATCTACGAGCAGTACTTC | CASSFGQGIYEQYF
TRBD2 | TRBJ2-1 | NA | TRBV11-2 | TGTGCCAGCAGCTTAACTAGCGGGAGGGCGGAGAATGAGCAGTTCTTC | CASSLTSGRAENEQFF
NA | TRBJ2-2 | NA | TRBV5-6 | TGTGCCAGCAGCCGAAGACAGAACACCGGGGAGCTGTTTTTT | CASSRRQNTGELFF
NA | TRBJ1-6 | NA | TRBV5-1 | TGCGCCAGCAGCTCCGGGGGGGGAGATAATTCACCCCTCCACTTT | CASSSGGGDNSPLHF
TRBD2 | TRBJ2-3 | NA | TRBV14 | TGTGCCAGCAGCCCCTCCTTTGGAGCGGGGAGCACAGATACGCAGTATTTT | CASSPSFGAGSTDTQYF
TRBD2 | TRBJ2-1 | NA | TRBV6-5 | TGTGCCAGCAGACGACTAGCGGGAGTCATTGAGCAGTTCTTC | CASRRLAGVIEQFF
NA | TRBJ2-1 | NA | TRBV6-6 | TGTGCCAGCAGCGGGGTGACCTACAATGAGCAGTTCTTC | CASSGVTYNEQFF